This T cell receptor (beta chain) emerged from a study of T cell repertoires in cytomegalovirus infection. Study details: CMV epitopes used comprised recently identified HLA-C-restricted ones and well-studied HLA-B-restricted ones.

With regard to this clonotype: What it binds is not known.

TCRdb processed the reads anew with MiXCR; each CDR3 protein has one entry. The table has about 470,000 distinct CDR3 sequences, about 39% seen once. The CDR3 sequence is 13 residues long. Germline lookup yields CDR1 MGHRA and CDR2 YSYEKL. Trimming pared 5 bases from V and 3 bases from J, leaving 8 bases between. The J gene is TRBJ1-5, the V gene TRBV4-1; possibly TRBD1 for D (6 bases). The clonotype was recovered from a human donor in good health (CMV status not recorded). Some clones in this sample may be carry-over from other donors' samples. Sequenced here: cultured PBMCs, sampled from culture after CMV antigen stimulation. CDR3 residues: CASSTGNNQPQHF. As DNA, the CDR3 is TGCGCCAGCAGCACAGGGAACAATCAGCCCCAGCATTTT.